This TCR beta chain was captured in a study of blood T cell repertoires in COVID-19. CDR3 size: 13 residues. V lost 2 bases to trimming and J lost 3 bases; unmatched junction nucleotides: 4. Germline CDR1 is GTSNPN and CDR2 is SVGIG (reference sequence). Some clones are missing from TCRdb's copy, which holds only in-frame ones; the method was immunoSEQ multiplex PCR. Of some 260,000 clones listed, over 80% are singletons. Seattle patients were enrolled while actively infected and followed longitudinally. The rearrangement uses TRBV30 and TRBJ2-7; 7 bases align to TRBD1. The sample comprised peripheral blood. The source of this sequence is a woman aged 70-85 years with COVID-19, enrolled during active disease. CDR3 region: CAWSIGGYYEQYF. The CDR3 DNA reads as TGTGCCTGGAGTATAGGGGGCTACTACGAGCAGTACTTC.